These T cell receptor beta chains were read from a single sample in a study of response to subunit inactivated influenza vaccine. Via MiXCR, TCRdb re-called the RT-PCR reads, giving one row per CDR3 protein. The profile shows roughly 650,000 distinct CDR3 sequences, about 14% of them singletons. The sequencing here drew on PBMCs from blood, taken about 14 days before vaccination. The receptor set was obtained from a man aged 50 to 60 who received an inactivated influenza vaccine. CDR3s include the opening cysteine and the closing phenylalanine or tryptophan. D genes are given only for firm matches. Rows give clone size only sometimes, using once, few, many, or a class for an expanded clone.

J gene	clone size	V gene	D gene	CDR3 protein	CDR3 DNA
TRBJ2-4	NA	TRBV14	NA	CASSQELGAGQDNIQYF	TGTGCCAGCAGCCAAGAGCTGGGGGCCGGGCAAGATAACATTCAGTACTTC
TRBJ1-4	few	TRBV10-3	TRBD1	CATRPGTVLATNEKLFF	TGTGCCACCCGTCCCGGGACAGTACTAGCAACTAATGAAAAACTGTTTTTT
TRBJ2-7	many	TRBV5-1	NA	CASSPTGSSYEQYF	TGCGCCAGCAGCCCTACTGGGAGCTCCTACGAGCAGTACTTC
TRBJ1-4	NA	TRBV15	NA	CATSRDRPSGPVNEKLFF	TGTGCCACCAGCAGAGATAGGCCCTCGGGGCCAGTGAATGAAAAACTGTTTTTT
TRBJ2-7	NA	TRBV4-3	NA	CASSPLGSQPYEQYF	TGCGCCAGCAGCCCCCTCGGGAGTCAACCCTACGAGCAGTACTTC
TRBJ2-1	NA	TRBV15	TRBD2	CATSRDRTSGGDNEQFF	TGTGCCACCAGCAGAGATAGGACTAGCGGGGGAGACAATGAGCAGTTCTTC
TRBJ1-5	few	TRBV6-1	TRBD1	CASRARGPGQPQHF	TGTGCCAGCAGAGCCAGGGGGCCGGGTCAGCCCCAGCATTTT
TRBJ2-1	NA	TRBV29-1	TRBD2	CSVEASGRRNEQFF	TGCAGCGTTGAAGCTAGCGGGAGGAGAAATGAGCAGTTCTTC
TRBJ2-2	NA	TRBV20-1	TRBD2	CSAAGTSGELFF	TGCAGTGCGGCCGGGACTAGCGGGGAGCTGTTTTTT
TRBJ2-1	NA	TRBV7-2	NA	CASSLNRGNEQFF	TGTGCCAGCAGCCTTAATCGTGGCAATGAGCAGTTCTTC
TRBJ1-6	few	TRBV7-2	NA	CASSLSPPAPLHF	TGTGCCAGCAGCTTATCTCCCCCGGCACCCCTCCACTTT
TRBJ2-7	many	TRBV20-1	TRBD2	CSARKPGLAGYYEQYF	TGCAGTGCTAGAAAACCAGGACTAGCGGGGTACTACGAGCAGTACTTC
TRBJ2-1	few	TRBV10-3	NA	CAISSSSYNEQFF	TGTGCCATCAGTTCCAGCTCCTACAATGAGCAGTTCTTC
TRBJ2-1	many	TRBV20-1	TRBD2	CSAGGAGGPNEQFF	TGCAGTGCCGGCGGAGCGGGGGGTCCAAATGAGCAGTTCTTC
TRBJ1-3	NA	TRBV5-1	NA	CASSLSGSYSGNTIYF	TGCGCCAGCAGCTTGAGTGGGTCTTACTCTGGAAACACCATATATTTT
TRBJ2-2	once	TRBV30	TRBD1	CAWSVLWDRDRGELFF	TGTGCCTGGAGTGTACTGTGGGACAGGGATAGGGGGGAGCTGTTTTTT
TRBJ2-5	few	TRBV18	NA	CASGHQETQYF	TGTGCCAGCGGACACCAAGAGACCCAGTACTTC
TRBJ2-5	few	TRBV11-2	NA	CASSLGIGPETQYF	TGTGCCAGCAGCTTAGGAATAGGGCCGGAGACCCAGTACTTC
TRBJ2-4	few	TRBV3-1	NA	CASSHYQTGSKNIQYF	TGTGCCAGCAGCCACTACCAAACTGGAAGCAAAAACATTCAGTACTTC
TRBJ1-1	few	TRBV6-5	NA	CASSYLTGMNTEAFF	TGTGCCAGCAGTTACCTAACAGGGATGAACACTGAAGCTTTCTTT
TRBJ2-7	NA	TRBV28	TRBD2	CASSNPRGGRIYEQYF	TGTGCCAGCAGTAACCCCCGGGGCGGGAGAATCTACGAGCAGTACTTC
TRBJ1-1	NA	TRBV11-2	NA	CASSAHLSRRQPDMNTEAFF	TGTGCCAGCAGCGCCCATTTAAGCCGGAGACAGCCAGATATGAACACTGAAGCTTTCTTT
TRBJ2-1	NA	TRBV12-3/TRBV12-4	TRBD1	CASSPDRGVNEQFF	TGTGCCAGCAGTCCGGACAGGGGGGTCAATGAGCAGTTCTTC
TRBJ2-7	few	TRBV29-1	TRBD2	CSAVQLAGGTYEQYF	TGCAGCGCCGTTCAACTAGCGGGAGGAACCTACGAGCAGTACTTC
TRBJ2-2	NA	TRBV5-1	NA	CASSLATSGELFF	TGCGCCAGCAGCTTGGCGACTAGCGGGGAGCTGTTTTTT
TRBJ2-1	NA	TRBV7-3	NA	CASSLSRDYNEQFF	TGTGCCAGCAGCTTAAGCCGGGACTACAATGAGCAGTTCTTC
TRBJ2-7	few	TRBV15	NA	CATSRDGVSLRQYF	TGTGCCACCAGCAGAGATGGTGTCTCACTGAGGCAGTACTTC
TRBJ1-1	NA	TRBV7-9	NA	CASSLVVPMNTEAFF	TGTGCCAGCAGCTTAGTCGTACCGATGAACACTGAAGCTTTCTTT
TRBJ2-3	few	TRBV6-2/TRBV6-3	TRBD1	CASSYESWTGSSTDTQYF	TGTGCCAGCAGTTACGAGTCGTGGACAGGGTCTAGCACAGATACGCAGTATTTT
TRBJ2-3	few	TRBV20-1	NA	CRVSENTDTQYF	TGCAGAGTCAGCGAGAACACAGATACGCAGTATTTT
TRBJ2-5	NA	TRBV6-2/TRBV6-3	NA	CASSLSGTWRETQYF	TGTGCCAGCAGTTTATCTGGGACTTGGCGAGAGACCCAGTACTTC
TRBJ2-3	few	TRBV29-1	NA	CSVEPGSDTQYF	TGCAGCGTTGAACCAGGGTCAGATACGCAGTATTTT
TRBJ2-7	few	TRBV29-1	NA	CSVEGEVGGQYF	TGCAGCGTTGAAGGTGAGGTAGGAGGCCAGTACTTC
TRBJ2-3	NA	TRBV20-1	TRBD2	CSAKGGGGGTDTQYF	TGCAGTGCTAAAGGAGGCGGGGGGGGCACAGATACGCAGTATTTT
TRBJ2-5	many	TRBV20-1	NA	CSANSGPAPGPKARAETQYF	TGCAGTGCTAATAGTGGGCCGGCGCCGGGACCAAAAGCGCGGGCGGAGACCCAGTACTTC
TRBJ2-7	few	TRBV12-3/TRBV12-4	NA	CASRLSGSSSYEQYF	TGTGCCAGCAGACTATCAGGGTCTAGCTCCTACGAGCAGTACTTC
TRBJ1-2	few	TRBV20-1	TRBD1	CRLDREEGYGYTF	TGCAGATTAGACAGGGAGGAAGGCTATGGCTACACCTTC
TRBJ2-7	few	TRBV13	NA	CASSMEGDEQYF	TGTGCCAGCAGCATGGAAGGGGACGAGCAGTACTTC
TRBJ2-1	many	TRBV6-1	TRBD2	CASRPSGGTGNEQFF	TGTGCCAGCAGACCCAGCGGGGGAACCGGTAATGAGCAGTTCTTC
TRBJ1-2	NA	TRBV12-3/TRBV12-4	NA	CASSLDRVAGGYTF	TGTGCCAGCAGTTTAGACAGGGTGGCGGGCGGCTACACCTTC
TRBJ2-1	NA	TRBV25-1	NA	CASSDGTVTYNEQFF	TGTGCCAGCAGCGACGGGACGGTTACCTACAATGAGCAGTTCTTC
TRBJ1-4	few	TRBV5-1	TRBD1	CASSEGQGLKEKLFF	TGCGCCAGCAGCGAAGGACAGGGGTTGAAGGAAAAACTGTTTTTT
TRBJ2-7	few	TRBV2	TRBD1	CASKYGQESYEQYF	TGTGCCAGCAAGTATGGACAGGAGTCCTACGAGCAGTACTTC
TRBJ2-4	NA	TRBV20-1	NA	CSGLARGGRVLQYF	TGCAGTGGCCTTGCTAGGGGGGGCCGGGTTCTACAGTACTTC
TRBJ2-2	many	TRBV5-1	TRBD2	CASSPAGTKTGELFF	TGCGCCAGCAGCCCGGCCGGGACTAAAACCGGGGAGCTGTTTTTT
TRBJ1-5	few	TRBV20-1	NA	CSARDARSNQPQHF	TGCAGTGCTAGAGATGCTCGGAGCAATCAGCCCCAGCATTTT
TRBJ1-1	NA	TRBV20-1	NA	CSAPSDPGDTEAFF	TGCAGTGCTCCATCGGACCCTGGGGACACTGAAGCTTTCTTT
TRBJ2-3	NA	TRBV20-1	TRBD1	CSARDWGRTGATDTQYF	TGCAGTGCTAGGGATTGGGGCAGGACAGGGGCAACAGATACGCAGTATTTT
TRBJ1-2	few	TRBV12-3/TRBV12-4	NA	CASSLDTGMGYTF	TGTGCCAGCAGCCTCGACACCGGGATGGGCTACACCTTC
TRBJ1-1	few	TRBV7-3	NA	CASGRGGNTEAFF	TGTGCCAGCGGACGGGGCGGGAACACTGAAGCTTTCTTT
TRBJ1-6	many	TRBV6-1	NA	CASSRGIGNSPLHF	TGTGCCAGCAGTCGGGGAATCGGTAATTCACCCCTCCACTTT